Following are 25 T cell receptor beta chains from one sample sequenced in a study of Ad26.COV2.S vaccination and SARS-CoV-2 variants. Assay: immunoSEQ multiplex PCR; the TCRdb copy retains only in-frame clones and omits some. The sample has around 450,000 clones; 75% to 90% are singletons. Sample treatment: over 15 received Ad26.COV2.S at low or high dose, single or two shots; about 5 received placebo; per-sample allocation not given. Sampling was done on day 63 after the first vaccine or placebo injection. The source was peripheral blood, collected in a trial of Ad26.COV2.S vaccine versus placebo. Receptors originate from a person between 18 and 65 years old who received the Ad26.COV2.S COVID-19 vaccine or a placebo.

The chain combines TRBV11-2 with TRBJ1-1, with D possibly being TRBD1 (6 bases). V was shortened by 5 bases and J by 2 bases, with 18 bases between the two germline ends. The germline V gene encodes CDR1 SGHAT and CDR2 FQNNGV. The CDR3 runs 16 residues. In DNA, the CDR3 is TGTGCCAGCAGCCTAAGGGAGGGGGTTTACAACACTGAAGCTTTCTTT. It yields the protein CASSLREGVYNTEAFF.

The chain combines TRBV14 with TRBJ2-1; D not resolved. Trimming left V 1 base short and J 6 bases short, with 10 bases between. Germline V gene data show CDR1 as SGHDN and CDR2 as FVKESK. The CDR3 extends over 14 amino acids. CDR3 residues: CASSQVKRRNEQFF. DNA of the CDR3: TGTGCCAGCAGCCAAGTTAAGCGCCGCAATGAGCAGTTCTTC.

This clone has a single count. The chain links TRBV12-3 or TRBV12-4 to TRBJ2-1; 10 bases agree with TRBD1. J gave up 8 bases and V 3 bases, and 1 base lay outside the gene matches. The CDR3 has 13 amino acids. CDR3 protein: CASSFGTGDEQFF. The CDR3 DNA is TGTGCCAGCAGTTTTGGGACAGGGGATGAGCAGTTCTTC.

The chain uses TRBV19 and TRBJ1-2; TRBD1 agrees at 9 bases. The trim removed 5 bases at V and 4 bases at J, leaving 11 bases unmatched. CDR1 and CDR2 (germline): LNHDA, SQIVND (reference sequence). This CDR3 spans 16 amino acids. CDR3 in DNA: TGTGCCAGTAGTGTCTACAGGGGGCGCGACGCCTATGGCTACACCTTC. This translates into CASSVYRGRDAYGYTF.

The chain carries TRBV19 and TRBJ2-2, with D possibly being TRBD1 or TRBD2 (5 bases each). This CDR3 has 16 residues. The V and J ends lost 3 bases and 1 base respectively, with 12 bases between them. Germline V lookup: CDR1 LNHDA, CDR2 SQIVND (reference sequence). CDR3 sequence: CASSIRGRLNTGELFF. DNA for the CDR3: TGTGCCAGTAGTATCCGGGGCAGATTGAACACCGGGGAGCTGTTTTTT.

The chain carries TRBV19 and TRBJ2-2; TRBD2 matches at 7 bases. Unmatched junction bases numbered 3, after V lost 5 bases and J lost 6 bases. This CDR3 is built from 13 residues. From germline, CDR1 is LNHDA and CDR2 SQIVND (reference sequence). CDR3 residues: CASSLTSAGELFF. CDR3 DNA sequence: TGTGCCAGTAGTCTCACTAGCGCCGGGGAGCTGTTTTTT.

As concerns this clone: Different DNA sequences within this sample yield the same CDR3. V is TRBV2 and J is TRBJ1-2, with 8 bases identical to TRBD1. V shed 6 bases and J 8 bases; nucleotides not matched to a gene: 5. This CDR3 region has 12 residues. The V gene's germline CDR1 is SNHLY and CDR2 FYNNEI. The CDR3 nucleotides read TGTGCCAGCAGCGACAGGGGACGCGGCTACACCTTC. This codes for CASSDRGRGYTF.

V usage is TRBV28 and J usage is TRBJ1-5, with D possibly matching TRBD1 (5 bases). The CDR3 spans 11 residues. Trimming cost V 2 bases and J 10 bases, with 6 bases left between them. The V gene's germline CDR1 is MDHEN and CDR2 SYDVKM. The CDR3 region has the DNA TGTGCCAGCAGTTTACGGGACCCCCAGCATTTT. The encoded protein is CASSLRDPQHF.

V and J are TRBV9 and TRBJ2-1; 7 positions match TRBD2. Trimming at V came to 1 base and at J to 8 bases, leaving 12 bases not matched to a gene. This CDR3 spans 16 amino acids. Germline CDR1 and CDR2: SGDLS and YYNGEE. Written as DNA, the CDR3 is TGTGCCAGCAGCGTACAAGAGGGAGGGCATCGGGATGAGCAGTTCTTC. Its protein product is CASSVQEGGHRDEQFF.

The chain couples TRBV4-2 to TRBJ1-4; TRBD1 is a possible D gene (5 bases). Germline CDR1 and CDR2: LGHNA and YNFKEQ. The CDR3 has 16 residues. The V end was cut by 1 base, the J end by 4 bases, with 13 bases between. CDR3 sequence (DNA): TGTGCCAGCAGCCAAGGAGCTTCGGGACTTAATGAAAAACTGTTTTTT. This codes for CASSQGASGLNEKLFF.

The V call is TRBV7-3, the J call TRBJ2-4, with D unresolved. The length of the CDR3 is 13 residues. Per the germline V gene, CDR1 is SGHTA and CDR2 is FQGTGA. V was pared by 5 bases and J by 5 bases, with 10 bases between. CDR3 DNA: TGTGCCAGCAGCGCCAATAGGGAAAACATTCAGTACTTC. Translating gives CASSANRENIQYF.

The chain is built from TRBV3-1 (or the pseudogene TRBV3-2) and TRBJ2-1; D unresolved. The germline V gene has CDR1 LGHDT and CDR2 YNNKEL (reference sequence). The CDR3 totals 12 residues. V was clipped by 4 bases and J by 6 bases, with 7 bases between them. The DNA for the CDR3 is TGTGCCAGCAGCCTTCTGGGCAATGAGCAGTTCTTC. Amino acids: CASSLLGNEQFF.

This chain joins TRBV28 and TRBJ1-6; D not resolved. Germline CDR1 is MDHEN and CDR2 is SYDVKM. The CDR3 contains 16 residues. V was trimmed by 2 bases and J by 7 bases, leaving 15 bases between them. The CDR3 nucleotides are TGTGCCAGCAGTTTACTAGGCAGGACGCGGAATTCACCCCTCCACTTT. Translation gives CASSLLGRTRNSPLHF. The full variable domain, with the rest looked up from reference TRBV28 and TRBJ1-6, is DVKVTQSSRYLVKRTGEKVFLECVQDMDHENMFWYRQDPGLGLRLIYFSYDVKMKEKGDIPEGYSVSREKKERFSLILESASTNQTSMYLCASSLLGRTRNSPLHFGNGTRLTVT.

This clone showed up just a few times. This chain links TRBV4-3 with TRBJ2-1; TRBD1 is a possible D gene (6 bases). The CDR3 is 16 amino acids. Germline V lookup: CDR1 LGHNA, CDR2 YSLEER. V shed 0 bases and J shed 6 bases, with 15 bases lying between them. CDR3 sequence reads: CASSQEQTGSSNEQFF. In DNA, the CDR3 is TGCGCCAGCAGCCAAGAGCAGACAGGCTCGTCCAATGAGCAGTTCTTC.

This chain joins TRBV4-3 and TRBJ2-1; the match to TRBD2 covers 7 bases. CDR1 and CDR2 from the germline V gene are LGHNA and YSLEER. This CDR3 has 15 amino acids. V was clipped by 11 bases and J by 7 bases; unmatched bases: 17. CDR3 sequence (DNA): TGCGCCTATGGGCGGGGGTCTAGCGACCCAAATGAGCAGTTCTTC. It encodes CAYGRGSSDPNEQFF.

V gene TRBV5-4 combines with J gene TRBJ1-2; possible D gene TRBD1, 5 bases. The CDR3 sequence is 16 residues long. Germline V gene sequence: CDR1 SGHNT, CDR2 YYREEE (reference sequence). V was shortened by 3 bases and J by 5 bases, with 20 bases between the two germline ends. CDR3 residues: CASSSGTSASGYGYTF. DNA of the CDR3: TGTGCCAGCAGCTCAGGGACTAGCGCGTCGGGTTATGGCTACACCTTC.

V usage is TRBV6-5 and J usage is TRBJ1-1, with 7 bases fitting TRBD1. The CDR3 is 14 amino acids. J was trimmed by 5 bases and V by 6 bases; bases with no gene match: 9. Germline CDR1 reads MNHEY; CDR2 reads SVGAGI. CDR3 DNA sequence: TGTGCCAGCAGCTCAGGGGGGGGTAATACTGAAGCTTTCTTT. This codes for CASSSGGGNTEAFF.

This clone has a handful of counts. The chain has TRBV18 and TRBJ1-5; TRBD1 matches 8 bases. This CDR3 comprises 18 residues. Germline assignment: CDR1 KGHSH and CDR2 LQKENI. V trimming: 6 bases; J trimming: 2 bases; junction bases outside the gene matches: 15. In DNA, the CDR3 is TGTGCCAGCTCCCAAAGCGGACAGGGAAGTTTTGGCAATCAGCCCCAGCATTTT. Its translation is CASSQSGQGSFGNQPQHF.

This clone was counted only a few times. This chain uses TRBV25-1 with TRBJ1-4; perhaps TRBD1 as D (5 bases). The CDR3 is 12 amino acids. CDR1 is MGHDK, CDR2 SYGVNS, per germline. The V gene lost 6 bases and the J gene lost 6 bases, with 8 bases spanning the gap. In DNA, the CDR3 is TGTGCCAGCAGAGTCAGGGATGAAAAACTGTTTTTT. Its translation is CASRVRDEKLFF.

The CDR3 is CAWGDRELAGNTIYF. CDR3 bases: TGTGCCTGGGGGGACAGGGAGTTGGCTGGAAACACCATATATTTT. The chain uses TRBV30 and TRBJ1-3; TRBD1 agrees at 9 bases. CDR3 length: 15 residues. J was trimmed by 2 bases and V by 5 bases; bases with no gene match: 7. Germline-derived CDR1 and CDR2 are GTSNPN and SVGIG (reference sequence). Full variable domain (remainder filled in from reference TRBV30 and TRBJ1-3): SQTIHQWPATLVQPVGSPLSLECTVEGTSNPNLYWYRQAAGRGLQLLFYSVGIGQISSEVPQNLSASRPQDRQFILSSKKLLLSDSGFYLCAWGDRELAGNTIYFGEGSWLTVV.

The genes are TRBV7-3 and TRBJ2-3; D gene uncertain. The CDR3 contains 14 residues. Between the trimmed V and J ends, which lost 0 bases and 2 bases, there was a span of 6 bases. Germline assignment: CDR1 SGHTA and CDR2 FQGTGA. DNA of the CDR3: TGTGCCAGCAGCTTAACACAGAACACAGATACGCAGTATTTT. It is translated as CASSLTQNTDTQYF.

The V and J genes are TRBV27 and TRBJ2-5, with 8 bases identical to TRBD2. This CDR3 is built from 14 residues. With 4 bases clipped from V and 7 bases from J, the junction kept 8 bases outside the gene matches. Germline V gene data show CDR1 as MNHEY and CDR2 as SMNVEV (reference sequence). In DNA form, the CDR3 reads TGTGCCAGCAGTTATAGCGGGGCCGCTTGGACCCAGTACTTC. As protein: CASSYSGAAWTQYF.

V gene TRBV4-2 combines with J gene TRBJ1-2; no clear D gene. The CDR3 length is 15 residues. V lost 0 bases to trimming and J lost 4 bases, with 12 bases between them. CDR1 LGHNA and CDR2 YNFKEQ come from the germline V gene. Written as DNA, the CDR3 is TGTGCCAGCAGCCAAGATAGGTGGAGCTTCTATGGCTACACCTTC. The encoded protein is CASSQDRWSFYGYTF.

The sample holds one count of this clone. The rearrangement joins TRBV3-1 (or the pseudogene TRBV3-2) to TRBJ1-4; D remains unclear. Germline CDR1 and CDR2: LGHDT and YNNKEL (reference sequence). The CDR3 runs to 16 residues. Trimming stripped 4 bases from V and 4 bases from J, with 16 bases between. CDR3 sequence reads: CASSPGVRAFNEKLFF. The DNA of the CDR3 is TGTGCCAGCAGCCCCGGTGTGAGGGCCTTTAATGAAAAACTGTTTTTT.

This clone is a singleton in its sample. The gene calls are TRBV12-3 or TRBV12-4 and TRBJ1-1; D gene unclear. V was shortened by 8 bases and J by 5 bases, with 15 bases between the two germline ends. The CDR3 totals 13 residues. CDR3 in amino acids: CASALPLLTEAFF. DNA of the CDR3: TGTGCCAGCGCCCTCCCGTTGTTGACTGAAGCTTTCTTT.